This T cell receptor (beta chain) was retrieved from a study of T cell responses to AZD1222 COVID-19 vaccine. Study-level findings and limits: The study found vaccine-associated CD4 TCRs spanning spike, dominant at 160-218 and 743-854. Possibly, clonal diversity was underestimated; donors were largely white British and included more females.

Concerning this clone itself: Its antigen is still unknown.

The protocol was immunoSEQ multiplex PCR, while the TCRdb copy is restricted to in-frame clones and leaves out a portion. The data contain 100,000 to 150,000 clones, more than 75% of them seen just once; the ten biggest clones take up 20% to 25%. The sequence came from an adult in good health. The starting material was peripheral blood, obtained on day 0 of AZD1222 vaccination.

The CDR3 sequence is CASSGTGGSYGYTF. DNA for the CDR3: TGTGCCAGCAGTGGGACAGGGGGCAGCTATGGCTACACCTTC. V gene TRBV5-8 combines with J gene TRBJ1-2; 12 bases fit TRBD1. V dropped 5 bases and J dropped 4; count of bases not matched to a gene: 3. CDR3 length equals 14 residues. Germline V gene sequence: CDR1 SGHTS, CDR2 YDEGEE.